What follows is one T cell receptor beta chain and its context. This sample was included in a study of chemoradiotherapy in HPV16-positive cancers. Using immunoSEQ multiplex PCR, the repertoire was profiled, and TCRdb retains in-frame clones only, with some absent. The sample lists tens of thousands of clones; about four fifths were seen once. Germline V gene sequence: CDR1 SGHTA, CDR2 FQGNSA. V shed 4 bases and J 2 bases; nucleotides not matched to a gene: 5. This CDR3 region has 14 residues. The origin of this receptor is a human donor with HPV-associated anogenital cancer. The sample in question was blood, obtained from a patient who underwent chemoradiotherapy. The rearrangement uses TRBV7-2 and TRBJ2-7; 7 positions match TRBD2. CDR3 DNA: TGTGCCAGCAGCTACAAGCGGGGTCCCTACGAGCAGTACTTC. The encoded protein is CASSYKRGPYEQYF.